This record looks at one T cell receptor beta chain sequence and its context. The data stem from a study of blood T cell repertoires in COVID-19. The data were produced by immunoSEQ multiplex PCR, yet TCRdb's version contains in-frame clones alone and is incomplete. The sample contains 50,000 to 65,000 clones, around 87% of which appear only once. This receptor was identified in a human donor in a cohort sampled during active COVID-19. Sample: peripheral blood.

Written as DNA, the CDR3 is TGTGCCGGTACAATGGACAGGGAGAGGCCTGCTTTCTTT. This sequence encodes CAGTMDRERPAFF. The chain employs TRBV30 and TRBJ1-1; 8 bases are a match to TRBD1. Germline V gives CDR1 GTSNPN, CDR2 SVGIG (reference sequence). This CDR3 contains 13 residues. J lost 11 bases, V lost 8 bases, and 16 bases had no gene match.